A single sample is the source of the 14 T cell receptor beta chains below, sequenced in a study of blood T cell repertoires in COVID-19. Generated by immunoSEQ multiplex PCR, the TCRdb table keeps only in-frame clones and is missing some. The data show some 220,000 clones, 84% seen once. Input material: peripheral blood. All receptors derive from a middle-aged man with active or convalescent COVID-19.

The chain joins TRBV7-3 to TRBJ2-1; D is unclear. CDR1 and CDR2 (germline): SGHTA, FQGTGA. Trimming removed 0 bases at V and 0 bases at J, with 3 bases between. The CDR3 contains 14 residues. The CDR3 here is CASSLTSSYNEQFF. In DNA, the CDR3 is TGTGCCAGCAGCTTAACTAGCTCCTACAATGAGCAGTTCTTC.

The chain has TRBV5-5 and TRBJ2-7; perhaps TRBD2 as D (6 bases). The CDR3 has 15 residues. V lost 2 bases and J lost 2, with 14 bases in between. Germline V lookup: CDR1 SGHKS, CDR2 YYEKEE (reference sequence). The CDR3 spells CASSFDRGWTYEQYF. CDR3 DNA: TGTGCCAGCAGCTTCGACCGGGGGTGGACCTACGAGCAGTACTTC.

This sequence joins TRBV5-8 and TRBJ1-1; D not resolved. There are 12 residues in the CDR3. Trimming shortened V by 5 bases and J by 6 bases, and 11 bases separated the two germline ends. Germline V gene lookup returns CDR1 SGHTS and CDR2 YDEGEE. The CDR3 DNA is TGTGCCAGCAGTCTCCCCTTTGCTGAAGCTTTCTTT. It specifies CASSLPFAEAFF.

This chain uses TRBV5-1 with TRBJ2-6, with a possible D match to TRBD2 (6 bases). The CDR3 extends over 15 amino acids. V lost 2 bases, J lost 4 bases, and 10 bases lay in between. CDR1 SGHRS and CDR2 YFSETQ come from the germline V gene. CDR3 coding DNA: TGCGCCAGCAGCTTCAGGGAGGCCGGGGCCAACGTCCTGACTTTC. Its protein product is CASSFREAGANVLTF.

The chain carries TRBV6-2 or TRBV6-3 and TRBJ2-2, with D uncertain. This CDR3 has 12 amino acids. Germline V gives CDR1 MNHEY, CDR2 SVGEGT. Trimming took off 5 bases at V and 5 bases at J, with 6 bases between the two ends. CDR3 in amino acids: CASSPLTGELFF. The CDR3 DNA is TGTGCCAGCAGTCCCCTTACCGGGGAGCTGTTTTTT.

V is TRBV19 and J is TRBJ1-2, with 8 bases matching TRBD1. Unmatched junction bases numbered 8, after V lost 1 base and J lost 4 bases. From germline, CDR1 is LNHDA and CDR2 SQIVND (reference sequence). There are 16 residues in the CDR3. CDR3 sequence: CASSIGPGGLVYGYTF. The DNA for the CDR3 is TGTGCCAGTAGTATAGGGCCAGGGGGCCTCGTCTATGGCTACACCTTC.

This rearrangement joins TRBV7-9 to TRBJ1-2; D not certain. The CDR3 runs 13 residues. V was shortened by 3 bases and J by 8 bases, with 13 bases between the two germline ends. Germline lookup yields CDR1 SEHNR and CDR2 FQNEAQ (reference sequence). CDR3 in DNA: TGTGCCAGCAGCTTGCTAGTAGGAGGGGGCTACACCTTC. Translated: CASSLLVGGGYTF.

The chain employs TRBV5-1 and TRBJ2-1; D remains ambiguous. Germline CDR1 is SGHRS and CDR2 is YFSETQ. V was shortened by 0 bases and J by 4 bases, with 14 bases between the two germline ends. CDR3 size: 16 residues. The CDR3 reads CASSLDGRPRYNEQFF. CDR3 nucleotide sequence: TGCGCCAGCAGCTTGGACGGCCGCCCGAGGTACAATGAGCAGTTCTTC. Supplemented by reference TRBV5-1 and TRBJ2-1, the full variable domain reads KAGVTQTPRYLIKTRGQQVTLSCSPISGHRSVSWYQQTPGQGLQFLFEYFSETQRNKGNFPGRFSGRQFSNSRSEMNVSTLELGDSALYLCASSLDGRPRYNEQFFGPGTRLTVL.

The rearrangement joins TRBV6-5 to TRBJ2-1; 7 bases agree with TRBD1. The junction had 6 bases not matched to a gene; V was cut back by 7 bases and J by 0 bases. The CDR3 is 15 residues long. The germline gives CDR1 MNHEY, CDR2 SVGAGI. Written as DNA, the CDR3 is TGTGCCAGCACAAGACAGGGTAGCTCCTACAATGAGCAGTTCTTC. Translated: CASTRQGSSYNEQFF.

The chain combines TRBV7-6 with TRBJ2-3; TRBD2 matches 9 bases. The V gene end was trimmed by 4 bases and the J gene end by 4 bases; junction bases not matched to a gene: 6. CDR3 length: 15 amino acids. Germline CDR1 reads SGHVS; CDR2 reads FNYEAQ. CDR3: CASSYSGSTADTQYF. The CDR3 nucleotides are TGTGCCAGCAGCTATAGCGGGAGTACGGCAGATACGCAGTATTTT. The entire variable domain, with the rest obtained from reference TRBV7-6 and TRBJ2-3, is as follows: GAGVSQSPRYKVTKRGQDVALRCDPISGHVSLYWYRQALGQGPEFLTYFNYEAQQDKSGLPNDRFSAERPEGSISTLTIQRTEQRDSAMYRCASSYSGSTADTQYFGPGTRLTVL.

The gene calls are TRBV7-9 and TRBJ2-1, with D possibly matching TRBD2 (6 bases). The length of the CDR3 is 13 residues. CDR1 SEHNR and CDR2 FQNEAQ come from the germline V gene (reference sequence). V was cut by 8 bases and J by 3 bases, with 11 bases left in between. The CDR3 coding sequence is TGTGCCAGCCGACTAGACAACTACAATGAGCAGTTCTTC. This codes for CASRLDNYNEQFF.

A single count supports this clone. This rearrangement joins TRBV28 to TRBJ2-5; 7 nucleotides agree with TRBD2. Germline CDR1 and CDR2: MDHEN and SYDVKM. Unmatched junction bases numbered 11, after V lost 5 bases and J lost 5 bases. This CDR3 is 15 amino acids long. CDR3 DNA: TGTGCCAGCAGTCTGGGGGGGACCTCCTGGGAGACCCAGTACTTC. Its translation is CASSLGGTSWETQYF.

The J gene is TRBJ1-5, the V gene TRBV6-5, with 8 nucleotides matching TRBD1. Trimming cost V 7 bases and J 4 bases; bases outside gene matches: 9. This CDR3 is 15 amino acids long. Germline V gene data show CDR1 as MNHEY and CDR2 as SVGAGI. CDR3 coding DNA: TGTGCCAGCATCATGACAGGGGAGTATAATCAGCCCCAGCATTTT. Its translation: CASIMTGEYNQPQHF.

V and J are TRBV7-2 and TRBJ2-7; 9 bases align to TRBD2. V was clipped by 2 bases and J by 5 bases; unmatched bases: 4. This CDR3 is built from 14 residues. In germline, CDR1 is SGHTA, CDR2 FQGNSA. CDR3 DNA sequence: TGTGCCAGCAGCTTATTAGCGGGGGTCAACGAGCAGTACGTC. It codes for CASSLLAGVNEQYV.